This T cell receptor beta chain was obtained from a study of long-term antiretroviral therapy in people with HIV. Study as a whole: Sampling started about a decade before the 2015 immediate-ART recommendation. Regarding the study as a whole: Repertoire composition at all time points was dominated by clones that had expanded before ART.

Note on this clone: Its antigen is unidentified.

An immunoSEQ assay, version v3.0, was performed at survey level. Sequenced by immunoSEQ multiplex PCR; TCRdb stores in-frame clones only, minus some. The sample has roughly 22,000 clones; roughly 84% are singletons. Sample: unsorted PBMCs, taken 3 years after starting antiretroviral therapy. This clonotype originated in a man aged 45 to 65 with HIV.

The CDR3 is CASSPDLLYEQYF. CDR3 sequence (DNA): TGTGCCAGCTCACCAGACCTCTTATACGAGCAGTACTTC. The V and J genes are TRBV18 and TRBJ2-7, with no clear D. CDR1 is KGHSH, CDR2 LQKENI, per germline. The germline V and J ends were trimmed by 2 bases and 4 bases, with 9 bases remaining between them. The CDR3 is 13 residues long.